The 3 T cell receptor beta chains below all came from one sample that was sequenced in a study of blood T cell repertoires in COVID-19. The method was immunoSEQ multiplex PCR; TCRdb's version includes in-frame clones alone and lacks a portion of them. The sample holds about 230,000 clones, approximately 81% seen once. The sequenced sample consisted of peripheral blood. Receptors were obtained from a woman of 80 years or more with acute or convalescent COVID-19.

The chain couples TRBV7-2 to TRBJ1-1; D is uncertain. This CDR3 contains 13 residues. Germline loops: CDR1 SGHTA, CDR2 FQGNSA. V shed 5 bases and J shed 8 bases, with 15 bases lying between them. The CDR3 DNA is TGTGCCAGCAGCCAGCGGGCAGATTTAGAAGCTTTCTTT. It specifies CASSQRADLEAFF.

This chain uses TRBV6-4 with TRBJ2-1; D is uncertain. Trimming removed 0 bases from V and 14 bases from J, with 8 bases in between. Germline CDR1 and CDR2: MRHNA and SNTAGT. This CDR3 is built from 11 residues. CDR3 nucleotides: TGTGCCAGCAGTGACTCGATGAGGAAGTTCTTC. Encoded protein: CASSDSMRKFF.

The rearrangement links TRBV3-1 (or the pseudogene TRBV3-2) to TRBJ2-1, with D possibly TRBD2 on 6 matching bases. The V end was cut by 1 base, the J end by 3 bases, with 10 bases between. The germline V gene encodes CDR1 LGHDT and CDR2 YNNKEL (reference sequence). The CDR3 runs 15 residues. The DNA for the CDR3 is TGTGCCAGCAGCCAAGTGGGACTGCACTACAATGAGCAGTTCTTC. Its protein product is CASSQVGLHYNEQFF.